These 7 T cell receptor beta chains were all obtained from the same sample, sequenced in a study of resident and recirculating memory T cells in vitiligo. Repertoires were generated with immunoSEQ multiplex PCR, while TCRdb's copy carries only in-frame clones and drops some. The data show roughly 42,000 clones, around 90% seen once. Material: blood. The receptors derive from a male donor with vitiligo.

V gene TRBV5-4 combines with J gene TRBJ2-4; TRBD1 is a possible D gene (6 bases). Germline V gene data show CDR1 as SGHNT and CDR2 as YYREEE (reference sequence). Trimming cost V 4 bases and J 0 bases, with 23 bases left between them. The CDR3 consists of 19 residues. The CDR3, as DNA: TGTGCCAGCAGCCGCCGTGAGGGGGAACCCCTATTAGCCAAAAACATTCAGTACTTC. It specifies CASSRREGEPLLAKNIQYF.

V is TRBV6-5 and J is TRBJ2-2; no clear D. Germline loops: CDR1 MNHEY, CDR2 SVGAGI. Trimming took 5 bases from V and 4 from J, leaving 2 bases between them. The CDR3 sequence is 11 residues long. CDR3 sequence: CASSRTGELFF. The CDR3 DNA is TGTGCCAGCAGTCGCACCGGGGAGCTGTTTTTT.

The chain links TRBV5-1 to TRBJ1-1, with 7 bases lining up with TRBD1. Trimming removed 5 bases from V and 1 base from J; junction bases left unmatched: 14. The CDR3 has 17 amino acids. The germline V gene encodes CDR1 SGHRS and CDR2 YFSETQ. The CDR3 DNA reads TGCGCCAGCAGTTTGACAGGGCAGTTGAGAAGGAACACTGAAGCTTTCTTT. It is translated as CASSLTGQLRRNTEAFF.

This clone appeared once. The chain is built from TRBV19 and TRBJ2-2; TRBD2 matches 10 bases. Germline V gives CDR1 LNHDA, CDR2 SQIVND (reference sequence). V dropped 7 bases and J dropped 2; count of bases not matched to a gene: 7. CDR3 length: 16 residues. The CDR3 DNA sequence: TGTGCCAGTACCATAACTAGCGGGGTTAACACCGGGGAGCTGTTTTTT. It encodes CASTITSGVNTGELFF.

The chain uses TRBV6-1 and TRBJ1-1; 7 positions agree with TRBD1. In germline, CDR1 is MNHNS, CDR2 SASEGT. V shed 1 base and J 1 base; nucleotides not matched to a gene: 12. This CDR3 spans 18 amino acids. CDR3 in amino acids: CASSEGPGTVEWNTEAFF. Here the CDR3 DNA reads TGTGCCAGCAGTGAAGGTCCAGGGACAGTAGAATGGAACACTGAAGCTTTCTTT.

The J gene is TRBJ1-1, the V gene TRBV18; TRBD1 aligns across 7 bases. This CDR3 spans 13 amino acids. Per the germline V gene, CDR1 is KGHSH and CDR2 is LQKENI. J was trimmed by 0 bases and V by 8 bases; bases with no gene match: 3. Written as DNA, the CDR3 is TGTGCCAGCCAACAGGGGATGAACACTGAAGCTTTCTTT. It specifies CASQQGMNTEAFF. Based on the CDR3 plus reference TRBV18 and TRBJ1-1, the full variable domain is NAGVMQNPRHLVRRRGQEARLRCSPMKGHSHVYWYRQLPEEGLKFMVYLQKENIIDESGMPKERFSAEFPKEGPSILRIQQVVRGDSAAYFCASQQGMNTEAFFGQGTRLTVV.

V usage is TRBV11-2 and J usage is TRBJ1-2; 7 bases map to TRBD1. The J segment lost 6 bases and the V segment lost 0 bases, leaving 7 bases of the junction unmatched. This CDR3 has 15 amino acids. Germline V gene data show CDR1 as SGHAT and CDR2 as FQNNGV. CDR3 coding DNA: TGTGCCAGCAGCTTAGACCCGACAGGGTTTCATGGCTACACCTTC. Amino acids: CASSLDPTGFHGYTF.